What follows describes a single TCR beta chain. Its specificity is not known. As TCR cDNA was made by 5'RACE template switching, a universal primer site and UMIs were added. TCRdb processed the 5' RACE reads anew with MiXCR; each CDR3 protein has one entry. The sample contains 500,000 to 650,000 distinct CDR3 sequences, around an eighth of which appear only once. The sample belongs to a study of T cells after yellow fever vaccination. V was trimmed by 3 bases and J by 2 bases, leaving 15 bases between them. The CDR3 consists of 15 residues. Germline values: CDR1 SGHRS, CDR2 YFSETQ. Study outcomes and limitations: Abundant clonotypes from the bulk population could have been carried over as contaminants into FACS-sorted repertoires. By day 5 rather than day 15, the secondary response had peaked, though it was weaker.

The V call is TRBV5-1, the J call TRBJ2-7; possible D gene TRBD2, 7 bases. The receptor was derived from a young man who received the YFV17D yellow fever vaccine. The sample consisted of PBMCs, taken on the day of the yellow fever booster vaccination. The CDR3 bases are TGCGCCAGCAGCTGGGGGGGCAAGCGGACCTACGAGCAGTACTTC. Encoded protein: CASSWGGKRTYEQYF.